These 2 T cell receptor beta chains came from one sample sequenced in a study of post-analysis software for immune sequencing data. Study conclusions and caveats: Four to six TRBV segments were more frequent in patients than controls; TRBV5-6, TRBV5-1 and TRBV20-1 belonged to this group.

Unique molecular identifiers had been added to the TCR beta cDNA libraries. From the PCR reads, TCRdb called clonotypes with MiXCR, one entry per CDR3 protein. The table has 650,000 to 850,000 distinct CDR3 sequences, roughly half seen once. Their specific antigens are unknown. Sequenced material: blood. The source of these receptors is a girl aged 5 to 17 with multiple sclerosis.

This clonotype has just a few counts. The V gene is TRBV7-2, the J gene TRBJ2-1, with D possibly being TRBD1 or TRBD2 (6 bases each). Trimming stripped 3 bases from V and 3 bases from J, with 15 bases between. The CDR3 totals 16 residues. Germline values: CDR1 SGHTA, CDR2 FQGNSA. CDR3 residues: CASSFSGARGYNEQFF. CDR3 coding DNA: TGTGCCAGCAGCTTCTCGGGGGCGCGAGGCTACAATGAGCAGTTCTTC.

J is TRBJ2-7 and V is TRBV10-2, with 8 bases lining up with TRBD2. V lost 9 bases and J lost 3; bases outside the gene matches: 10. From germline, CDR1 is WSHSY and CDR2 SAAADI. The CDR3 loop spans 14 amino acids. Here the CDR3 DNA reads TGCGCCAGAACGGGAGGGCCTAGAGGCTACGAGCAGTACTTC. Its translation: CARTGGPRGYEQYF.